This TCR beta chain came from a study of cytomegalovirus exposure and HLA in healthy donors. Primers included in the PCR were 60 Vbeta and 13 Jbeta primers. Here immunoSEQ multiplex PCR was the method, and the copy in TCRdb shows in-frame clones only, minus some. Of 120,000 or so clones listed, around 72% were seen once; the top ten hold 9% to 9.5%. The CDR3 totals 12 residues. Trimming shortened V by 2 bases and J by 10 bases, and 11 bases separated the two germline ends. Germline CDR1 GTSNPN, CDR2 SVGIG (reference sequence). The chain uses TRBV30 and TRBJ1-4; D is possibly TRBD1 (6 bases). The sequencing input was PBMCs. The clonotype was recovered from a woman aged 50 to 65 in good health and CMV-seropositive. This CDR3 is CAWSREGVKLFF. CDR3 sequence (DNA): TGTGCCTGGAGTAGGGAGGGGGTAAAACTGTTTTTT.